This T cell receptor beta chain was captured by sequencing in a study of T-cell memory formation after mild COVID-19. For the study at large: There were largely donor-specific TCR clusters. Study findings and constraints: Researchers found some responding clones in pre-infection memory, a sign that cross-reactive memory joined. CD4+ bias marked clones expanding day 15 to 37, unlike balanced contracting clones.

A 5'RACE reaction primed in the constant segment made cDNA libraries of TCR alpha and TCR beta, and these carried sample barcodes and UMIs. TCRdb redid the calling of the 5' RACE reads with MiXCR, one entry per CDR3 protein. This table has roughly 600,000 distinct CDR3 sequences, approximately 18% appearing once. V trimming: 3 bases; J trimming: 10 bases; junction bases outside the gene matches: 8. The germline CDR1 and CDR2 sequences are SGHDN and FVKESK. This CDR3 is built from 15 residues. This clonotype has only a few counts. As yet, its antigen is unknown. The TCR was taken from an adult woman who had mild COVID-19 (a few samples of this study predate the infection). Cell type and time point are not known. The chain is built from TRBV14 and TRBJ2-1; TRBD2 aligns across 11 bases. Sequencing was done on a sample of PBMCs or a T cell subset sorted from them (not recorded which). CDR3 DNA sequence: TGTGCCAGCAGCCATATCCTAGCGGGAGGCCGGGAGCAGTTCTTC. This gives the protein CASSHILAGGREQFF.